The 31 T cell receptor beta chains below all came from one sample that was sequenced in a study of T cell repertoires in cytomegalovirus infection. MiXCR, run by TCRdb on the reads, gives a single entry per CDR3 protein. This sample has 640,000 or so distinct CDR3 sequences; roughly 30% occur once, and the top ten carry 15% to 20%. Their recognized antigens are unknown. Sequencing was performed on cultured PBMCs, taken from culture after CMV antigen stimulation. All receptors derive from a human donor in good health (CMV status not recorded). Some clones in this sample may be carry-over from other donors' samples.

CDR3: CASSLTERETQYF. In DNA, the CDR3 is TGTGCCAGCAGTTTAACGGAGAGGGAGACCCAGTACTTC. The J gene is TRBJ2-5, the V gene TRBV6-6; D is unclear. The CDR3 has 13 amino acids. Per the germline V gene, CDR1 is MNHNY and CDR2 is SVGAGI (reference sequence). Trimming stripped 4 bases from V and 5 bases from J, with 11 bases between.

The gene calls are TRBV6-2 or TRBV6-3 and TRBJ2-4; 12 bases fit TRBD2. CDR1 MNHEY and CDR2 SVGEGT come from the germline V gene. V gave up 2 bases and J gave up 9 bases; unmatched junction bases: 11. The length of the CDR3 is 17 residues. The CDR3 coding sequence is TGTGCCAGCAGTTACGGATTGAGCGGACTAGCGGGAAGCATTCAGTACTTC. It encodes CASSYGLSGLAGSIQYF.

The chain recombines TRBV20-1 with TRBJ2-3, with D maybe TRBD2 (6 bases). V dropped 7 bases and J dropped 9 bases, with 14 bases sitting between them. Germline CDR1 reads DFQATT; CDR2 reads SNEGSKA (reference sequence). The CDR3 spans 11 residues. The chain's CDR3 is CSVPPGETQYF. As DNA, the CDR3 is TGCAGTGTTCCGCCGGGGGAGACGCAGTATTTT.

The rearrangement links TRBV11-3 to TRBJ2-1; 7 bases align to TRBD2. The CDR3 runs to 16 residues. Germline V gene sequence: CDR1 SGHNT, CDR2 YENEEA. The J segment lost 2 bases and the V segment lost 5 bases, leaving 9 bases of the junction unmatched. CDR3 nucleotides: TGTGCCAGCAGCAATAGGGGTAGCGGGCCCTACAATGAGCAGTTCTTC. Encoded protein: CASSNRGSGPYNEQFF.

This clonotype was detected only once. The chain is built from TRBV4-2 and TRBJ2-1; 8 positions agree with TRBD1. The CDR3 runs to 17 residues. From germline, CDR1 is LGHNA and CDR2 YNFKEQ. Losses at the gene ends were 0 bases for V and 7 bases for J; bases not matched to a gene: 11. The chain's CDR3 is CASSQDSPMDRDNEQFF. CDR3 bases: TGTGCCAGCAGCCAAGATAGTCCTATGGACAGGGATAATGAGCAGTTCTTC.

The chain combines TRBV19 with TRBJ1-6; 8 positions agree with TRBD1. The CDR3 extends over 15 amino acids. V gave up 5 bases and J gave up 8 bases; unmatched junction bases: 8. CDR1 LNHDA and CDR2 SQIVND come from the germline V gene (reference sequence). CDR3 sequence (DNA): TGTGCCAGTAGTGCGAGACAGGGGATGGATTCACCCCTCCACTTT. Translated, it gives CASSARQGMDSPLHF.

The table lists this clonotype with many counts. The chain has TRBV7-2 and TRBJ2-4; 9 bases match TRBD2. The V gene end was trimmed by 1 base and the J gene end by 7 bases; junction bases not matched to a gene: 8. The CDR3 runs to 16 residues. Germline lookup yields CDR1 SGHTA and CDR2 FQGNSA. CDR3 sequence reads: CASSLGAGGLANIQYF. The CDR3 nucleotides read TGTGCCAGCAGCTTAGGAGCGGGAGGTTTGGCTAACATTCAGTACTTC.

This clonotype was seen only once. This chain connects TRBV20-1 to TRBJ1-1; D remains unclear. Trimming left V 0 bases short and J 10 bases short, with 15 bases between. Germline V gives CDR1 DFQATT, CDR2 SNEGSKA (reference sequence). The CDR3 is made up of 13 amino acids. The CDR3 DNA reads TGCAGTGCTAGAGAACAACCCCTGACTTTAGCTTTCTTT. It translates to CSAREQPLTLAFF.

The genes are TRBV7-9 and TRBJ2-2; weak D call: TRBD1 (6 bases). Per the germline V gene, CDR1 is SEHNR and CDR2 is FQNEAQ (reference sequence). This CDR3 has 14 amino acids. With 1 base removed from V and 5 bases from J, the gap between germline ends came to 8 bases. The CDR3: CASSLEQGTGELFF. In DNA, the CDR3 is TGTGCCAGCAGCTTAGAACAGGGAACCGGGGAGCTGTTTTTT.

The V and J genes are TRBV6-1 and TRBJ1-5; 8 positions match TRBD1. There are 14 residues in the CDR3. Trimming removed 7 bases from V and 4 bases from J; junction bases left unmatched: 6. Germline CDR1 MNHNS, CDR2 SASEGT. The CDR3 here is CASTMDRENQPQHF. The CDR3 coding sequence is TGTGCCAGCACAATGGACAGGGAGAATCAGCCCCAGCATTTT.

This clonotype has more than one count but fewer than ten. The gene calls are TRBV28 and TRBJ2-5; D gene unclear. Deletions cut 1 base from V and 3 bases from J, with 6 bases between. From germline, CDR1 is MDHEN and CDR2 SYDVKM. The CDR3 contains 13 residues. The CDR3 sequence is CASSLFEEETQYF. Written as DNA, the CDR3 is TGTGCCAGCAGTTTATTCGAGGAAGAGACCCAGTACTTC.

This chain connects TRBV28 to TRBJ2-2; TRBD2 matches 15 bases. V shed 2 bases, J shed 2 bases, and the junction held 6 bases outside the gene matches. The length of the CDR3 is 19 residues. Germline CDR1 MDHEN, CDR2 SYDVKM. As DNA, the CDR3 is TGTGCCAGCAGTTTAGAGGGACTAGCGGGGGGACCAAACACCGGGGAGCTGTTTTTT. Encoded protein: CASSLEGLAGGPNTGELFF.

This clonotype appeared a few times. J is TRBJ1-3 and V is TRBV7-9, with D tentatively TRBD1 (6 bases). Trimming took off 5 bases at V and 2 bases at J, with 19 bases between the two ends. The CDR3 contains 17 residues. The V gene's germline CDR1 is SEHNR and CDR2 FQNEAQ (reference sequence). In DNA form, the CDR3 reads TGTGCCAGCAGCCAATTAAGGTCGACAGGTGCTGGAAACACCATATATTTT. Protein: CASSQLRSTGAGNTIYF.

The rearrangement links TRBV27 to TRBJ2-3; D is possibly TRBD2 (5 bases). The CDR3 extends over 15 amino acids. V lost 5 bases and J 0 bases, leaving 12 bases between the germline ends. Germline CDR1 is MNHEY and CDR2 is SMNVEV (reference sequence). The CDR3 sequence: CASSGRPISTDTQYF. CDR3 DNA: TGTGCCAGCAGTGGGAGACCGATTAGCACAGATACGCAGTATTTT.

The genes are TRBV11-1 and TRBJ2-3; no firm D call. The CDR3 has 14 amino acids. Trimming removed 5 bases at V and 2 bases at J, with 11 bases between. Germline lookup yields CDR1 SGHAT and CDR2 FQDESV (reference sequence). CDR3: CASSPGPYTDTQYF. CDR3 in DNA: TGTGCCAGCAGCCCCGGGCCCTACACAGATACGCAGTATTTT.

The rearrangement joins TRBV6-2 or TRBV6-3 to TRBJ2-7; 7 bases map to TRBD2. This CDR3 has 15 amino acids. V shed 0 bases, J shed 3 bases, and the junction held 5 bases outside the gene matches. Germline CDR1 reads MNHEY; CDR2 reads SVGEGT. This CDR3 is CASSYSPGLNYEQYF. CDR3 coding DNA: TGTGCCAGCAGTTACTCCCCGGGACTAAACTACGAGCAGTACTTC.

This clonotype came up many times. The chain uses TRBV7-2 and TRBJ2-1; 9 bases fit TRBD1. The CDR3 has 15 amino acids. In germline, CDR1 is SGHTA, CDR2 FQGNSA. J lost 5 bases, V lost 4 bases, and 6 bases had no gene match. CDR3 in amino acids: CASSWGQGFNNEQFF. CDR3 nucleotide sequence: TGTGCCAGCAGCTGGGGACAGGGTTTTAACAATGAGCAGTTCTTC.

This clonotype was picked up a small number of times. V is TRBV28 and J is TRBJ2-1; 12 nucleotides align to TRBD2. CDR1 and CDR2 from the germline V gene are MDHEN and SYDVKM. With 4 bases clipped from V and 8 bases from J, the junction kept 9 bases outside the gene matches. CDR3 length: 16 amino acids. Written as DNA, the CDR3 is TGTGCCAGCAGTTCCTTACTAGCGGGGGGTGTCGATGAGCAGTTCTTC. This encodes CASSSLLAGGVDEQFF.

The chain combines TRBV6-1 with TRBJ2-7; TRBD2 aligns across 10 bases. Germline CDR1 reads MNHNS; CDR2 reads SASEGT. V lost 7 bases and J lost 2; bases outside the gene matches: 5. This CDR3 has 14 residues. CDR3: CASKEAGGPYEQYF. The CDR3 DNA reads TGTGCCAGCAAAGAAGCGGGAGGGCCCTACGAGCAGTACTTC.

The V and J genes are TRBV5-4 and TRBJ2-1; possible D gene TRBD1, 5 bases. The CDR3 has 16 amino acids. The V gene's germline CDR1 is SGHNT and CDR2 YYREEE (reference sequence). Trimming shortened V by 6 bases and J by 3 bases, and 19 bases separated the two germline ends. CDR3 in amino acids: CASNRLQDRNYNEQFF. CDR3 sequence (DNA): TGTGCCAGCAACCGTTTACAGGACCGAAACTACAATGAGCAGTTCTTC.

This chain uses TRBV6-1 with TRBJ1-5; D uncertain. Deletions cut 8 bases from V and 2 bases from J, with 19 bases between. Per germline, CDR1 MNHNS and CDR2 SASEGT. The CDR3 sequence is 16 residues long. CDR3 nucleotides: TGTGCCAGCCGTGTTCGGGAGGATAACGGCAATCAGCCCCAGCATTTT. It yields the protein CASRVREDNGNQPQHF.

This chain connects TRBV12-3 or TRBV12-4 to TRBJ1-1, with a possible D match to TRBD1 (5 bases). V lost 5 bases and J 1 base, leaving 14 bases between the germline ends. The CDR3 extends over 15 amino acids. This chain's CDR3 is CASSRPGTGNTEAFF. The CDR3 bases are TGTGCCAGCAGTCGTCCCGGGACGGGGAACACTGAAGCTTTCTTT.

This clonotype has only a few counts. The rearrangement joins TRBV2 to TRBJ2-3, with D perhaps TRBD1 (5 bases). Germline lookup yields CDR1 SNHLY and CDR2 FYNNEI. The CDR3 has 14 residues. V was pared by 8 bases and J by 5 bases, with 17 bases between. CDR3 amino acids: CASSPQWGGDTQYF. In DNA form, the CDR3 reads TGTGCCAGCTCGCCCCAGTGGGGCGGAGATACGCAGTATTTT.

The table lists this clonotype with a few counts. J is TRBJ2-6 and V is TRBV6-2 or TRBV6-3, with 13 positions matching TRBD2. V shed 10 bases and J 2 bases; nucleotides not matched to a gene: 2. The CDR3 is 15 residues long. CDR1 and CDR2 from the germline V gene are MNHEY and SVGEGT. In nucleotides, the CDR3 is TGTGCCACCACTAGCGGGAGGGCTGGGGCCAACGTCCTGACTTTC. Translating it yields CATTSGRAGANVLTF.

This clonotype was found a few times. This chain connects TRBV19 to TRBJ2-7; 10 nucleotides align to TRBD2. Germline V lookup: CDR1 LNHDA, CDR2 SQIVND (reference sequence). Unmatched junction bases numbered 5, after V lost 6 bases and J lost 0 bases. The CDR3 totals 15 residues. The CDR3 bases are TGTGCCAGTAGAGGACTAGCGGCACCCTCCTACGAGCAGTACTTC. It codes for CASRGLAAPSYEQYF.

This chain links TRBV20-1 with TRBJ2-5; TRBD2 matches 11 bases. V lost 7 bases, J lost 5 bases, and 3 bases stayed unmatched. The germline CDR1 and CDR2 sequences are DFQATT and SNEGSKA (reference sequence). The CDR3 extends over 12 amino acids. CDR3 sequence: CSVRTSGETQYF. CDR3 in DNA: TGCAGTGTTAGGACTAGCGGGGAGACCCAGTACTTC.

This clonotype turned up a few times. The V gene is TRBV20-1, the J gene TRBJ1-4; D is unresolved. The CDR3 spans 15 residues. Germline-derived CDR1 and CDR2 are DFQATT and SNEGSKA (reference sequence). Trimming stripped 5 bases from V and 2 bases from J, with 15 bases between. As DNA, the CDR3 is TGCAGTGCTCTAAGCATCCGGCTCACTAATGAAAAACTGTTTTTT. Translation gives CSALSIRLTNEKLFF.

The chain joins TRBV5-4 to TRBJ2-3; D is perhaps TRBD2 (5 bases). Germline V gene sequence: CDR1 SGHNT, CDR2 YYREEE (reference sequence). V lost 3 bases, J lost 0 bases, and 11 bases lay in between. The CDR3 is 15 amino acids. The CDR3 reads CASSSTGFSTDTQYF. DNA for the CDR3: TGTGCCAGCAGCTCCACGGGGTTTAGCACAGATACGCAGTATTTT.

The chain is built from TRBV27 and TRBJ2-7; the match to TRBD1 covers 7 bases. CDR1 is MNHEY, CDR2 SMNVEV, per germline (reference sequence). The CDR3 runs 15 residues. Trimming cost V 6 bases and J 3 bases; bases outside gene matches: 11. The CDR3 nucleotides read TGTGCCAGCAGCAAACTTCCGGGACAGAACTACGAGCAGTACTTC. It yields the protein CASSKLPGQNYEQYF.

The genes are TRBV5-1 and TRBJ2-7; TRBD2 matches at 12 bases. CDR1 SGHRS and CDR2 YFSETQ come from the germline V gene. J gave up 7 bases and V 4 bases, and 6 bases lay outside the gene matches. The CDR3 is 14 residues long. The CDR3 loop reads CASSQTSGSSEQYF. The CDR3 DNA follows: TGCGCCAGCAGCCAGACTAGCGGGAGCAGTGAGCAGTACTTC.

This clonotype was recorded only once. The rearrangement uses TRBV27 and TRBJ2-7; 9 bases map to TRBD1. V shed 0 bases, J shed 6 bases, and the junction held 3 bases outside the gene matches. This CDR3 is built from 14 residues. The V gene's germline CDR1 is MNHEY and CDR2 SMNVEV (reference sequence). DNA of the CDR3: TGTGCCAGCAGTTTATCCGGGACAGGGAGCGAGCAGTACTTC. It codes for CASSLSGTGSEQYF.